These 18 T cell receptor beta chains were sequenced from one sample in a study of blood T cell repertoires in COVID-19. Produced via immunoSEQ multiplex PCR; TCRdb's table is partial and in-frame only. The table records about 42,000 clones, around 85% of them present only once. The material sequenced was peripheral blood. The receptors were sampled from a man aged 50 or older with active COVID-19.

The rearrangement joins TRBV7-9 to TRBJ2-6; weak D call: TRBD1 (5 bases). V was trimmed by 5 bases and J by 0 bases, leaving 17 bases between them. This CDR3 region has 18 residues. Germline CDR1 SEHNR, CDR2 FQNEAQ (reference sequence). CDR3 sequence reads: CASSPKLRGFSGANVLTF. The DNA of the CDR3 is TGTGCCAGCAGCCCGAAACTTAGGGGTTTCTCTGGGGCCAACGTCCTGACTTTC.

This clone was observed once. The CDR3 is CASSTFGGSSYNEQFF. The DNA for the CDR3 is TGTGCCAGCAGCACATTTGGGGGGAGCTCCTACAATGAGCAGTTCTTC. V and J are TRBV5-6 and TRBJ2-1; D possibly corresponds to TRBD2 (6 bases). V shed 4 bases and J shed 0 bases, with 14 bases lying between them. CDR1 and CDR2 from the germline V gene are SGHDT and YYEEEE. There are 16 residues in the CDR3. Drawing the rest from reference TRBV5-6 and TRBJ2-1, the complete variable domain is DAGVTQSPTHLIKTRGQQVTLRCSPKSGHDTVSWYQQALGQGPQFIFQYYEEEERQRGNFPDRFSGHQFPNYSSELNVNALLLGDSALYLCASSTFGGSSYNEQFFGPGTRLTVL.

The genes are TRBV27 and TRBJ1-6, with 9 nucleotides matching TRBD1. The germline gives CDR1 MNHEY, CDR2 SMNVEV (reference sequence). CDR3 size: 18 residues. J was trimmed by 3 bases and V by 3 bases; bases with no gene match: 9. The CDR3 coding sequence is TGTGCCAGCAGTTTCGTCCCTCCGGGACAGGGCTATAATTCACCCCTCCACTTT. Encoded protein: CASSFVPPGQGYNSPLHF.

The V gene is TRBV28, the J gene TRBJ2-3; maybe TRBD2 (5 bases). CDR3 length equals 17 residues. From germline, CDR1 is MDHEN and CDR2 SYDVKM. Trimming stripped 2 bases from V and 5 bases from J, with 20 bases between. The CDR3 DNA sequence: TGTGCCAGCAGTTTAGGCCCAACTAGTTTAAAGGGAGATACGCAGTATTTT. Protein sequence: CASSLGPTSLKGDTQYF.

This clone was picked up a small number of times. The chain employs TRBV2 and TRBJ2-7; no firm D call. The V gene lost 6 bases and the J gene lost 4 bases, with 7 bases spanning the gap. Germline CDR1 reads SNHLY; CDR2 reads FYNNEI. This CDR3 is 11 amino acids long. The CDR3 DNA reads TGTGCCAGCAGCCTCAGATACGAGCAGTACTTC. Its translation is CASSLRYEQYF.

The CDR3 DNA reads as TGTGCCAGCAATCGGGGAGGACAGGGGCCTCTCGAGCAGTACTTC. It translates to CASNRGGQGPLEQYF. The V gene is TRBV6-5, the J gene TRBJ2-7; 9 bases match TRBD1. The CDR3 has 15 residues. Losses at the gene ends were 7 bases for V and 6 bases for J; bases not matched to a gene: 13. Germline CDR1 and CDR2: MNHEY and SVGAGI.

This chain links TRBV3-1 (or the pseudogene TRBV3-2) with TRBJ2-1, with 11 bases fitting TRBD2. The CDR3 loop spans 15 amino acids. In germline, CDR1 is LGHDT, CDR2 YNNKEL (reference sequence). Unmatched junction bases numbered 3, after V lost 4 bases and J lost 4 bases. CDR3 DNA sequence: TGTGCCAGCAGCCTACTAGCGGGAGTTTACAATGAGCAGTTCTTC. This gives the protein CASSLLAGVYNEQFF.

The chain uses TRBV4-1 and TRBJ2-7; no clear D gene. V gave up 1 base and J gave up 4 bases, with 14 bases separating them. Looked up from germline, CDR1 is MGHRA and CDR2 is YSYEKL. The CDR3 totals 15 residues. For the CDR3, the DNA is TGCGCCAGCAGCCAAGCAAGCTCGCTCGGTTACGAGCAGTACTTC. It is translated as CASSQASSLGYEQYF.

The chain is built from TRBV28 and TRBJ2-7, with 8 bases aligning to TRBD2. Germline V gene lookup returns CDR1 MDHEN and CDR2 SYDVKM. V dropped 3 bases and J dropped 3; count of bases not matched to a gene: 4. The CDR3 runs 14 residues. The CDR3 protein is CASSFGGRSYEQYF. The DNA of the CDR3 is TGTGCCAGCAGTTTCGGCGGGAGGAGCTACGAGCAGTACTTC.

The chain's CDR3 is CASSLIPGEETQYF. CDR3 coding DNA: TGTGCCAGCAGCTTAATCCCGGGTGAAGAGACCCAGTACTTC. The genes are TRBV13 and TRBJ2-5; D gene unclear. Germline lookup yields CDR1 PRHDT and CDR2 FYEKMQ (reference sequence). The V end was cut by 2 bases, the J end by 3 bases, with 10 bases between. This CDR3 spans 14 amino acids.

V is TRBV29-1 and J is TRBJ2-7, with D uncertain. V lost 0 bases and J 1 base, leaving 19 bases between the germline ends. Germline CDR1 and CDR2: SQVTM and ANQGSEA. CDR3 length: 17 residues. CDR3 nucleotide sequence: TGCAGCGTTGAAGATAATGCTACTCTTCCCTTTTCCTACGAGCAGTACTTC. Translating gives CSVEDNATLPFSYEQYF.

The chain links TRBV5-4 to TRBJ1-4, with a possible D match to TRBD1 (5 bases). The V end was cut by 3 bases, the J end by 0 bases, with 12 bases between. The germline V gene encodes CDR1 SGHNT and CDR2 YYREEE (reference sequence). The CDR3 contains 16 residues. CDR3 sequence reads: CASSWGGGSTNEKLFF. For the CDR3, the DNA is TGTGCCAGCAGCTGGGGGGGAGGGTCAACTAATGAAAAACTGTTTTTT.

The gene calls are TRBV5-5 and TRBJ1-1; TRBD1 matches at 10 bases. The germline CDR1 and CDR2 sequences are SGHKS and YYEKEE (reference sequence). This CDR3 has 14 amino acids. V was clipped by 0 bases and J by 8 bases; unmatched bases: 4. For the CDR3, the DNA is TGTGCCAGCAGCTTGGGGGGACAGGGGAGAGAAGCTTTCTTT. Its protein product is CASSLGGQGREAFF.

The chain joins TRBV9 to TRBJ1-3, with D uncertain. This CDR3 is built from 16 residues. CDR1 SGDLS and CDR2 YYNGEE come from the germline V gene. V was trimmed by 0 bases and J by 0 bases, leaving 10 bases between them. The CDR3 region is CASSVVGAISGNTIYF. DNA for the CDR3: TGTGCCAGCAGCGTAGTCGGTGCCATCTCTGGAAACACCATATATTTT.

The chain has TRBV6-1 and TRBJ2-1; 11 nucleotides line up with TRBD2. J lost 4 bases, V lost 4 bases, and 6 bases had no gene match. This CDR3 comprises 16 residues. CDR1 MNHNS and CDR2 SASEGT come from the germline V gene. In DNA form, the CDR3 reads TGTGCCAGCAGTGGGTCTAGCGGGGGGCCGTACAATGAGCAGTTCTTC. This sequence encodes CASSGSSGGPYNEQFF.

The chain has TRBV5-1 and TRBJ1-6, with 9 positions matching TRBD1. Per germline, CDR1 SGHRS and CDR2 YFSETQ. Losses at the gene ends were 4 bases for V and 9 bases for J; bases not matched to a gene: 14. The CDR3 has 17 amino acids. The CDR3 is CASSPSGTGRSFSPLHF. CDR3 nucleotide sequence: TGCGCCAGCAGCCCCTCCGGGACAGGGAGGTCCTTTTCACCCCTCCACTTT.

The V and J genes are TRBV6-2 or TRBV6-3 and TRBJ1-2; TRBD1 matches at 7 bases. The CDR3 sequence is 15 residues long. V lost 5 bases, J lost 0 bases, and 6 bases stayed unmatched. Germline V lookup: CDR1 MNHEY, CDR2 SVGEGT. CDR3 in amino acids: CASSTGTAANYGYTF. The CDR3 DNA follows: TGTGCCAGCAGTACCGGGACAGCTGCTAACTATGGCTACACCTTC.

The chain couples TRBV2 to TRBJ2-1, with TRBD2 matching over 7 bases. This CDR3 has 14 amino acids. The V segment lost 8 bases and the J segment 2 bases; nucleotides outside the gene matches: 6. Germline CDR1 reads SNHLY; CDR2 reads FYNNEI. CDR3 sequence (DNA): TGTGCCAGCGCGCTGGCGGGAGCCTACAATGAGCAGTTCTTC. Translated, it gives CASALAGAYNEQFF.